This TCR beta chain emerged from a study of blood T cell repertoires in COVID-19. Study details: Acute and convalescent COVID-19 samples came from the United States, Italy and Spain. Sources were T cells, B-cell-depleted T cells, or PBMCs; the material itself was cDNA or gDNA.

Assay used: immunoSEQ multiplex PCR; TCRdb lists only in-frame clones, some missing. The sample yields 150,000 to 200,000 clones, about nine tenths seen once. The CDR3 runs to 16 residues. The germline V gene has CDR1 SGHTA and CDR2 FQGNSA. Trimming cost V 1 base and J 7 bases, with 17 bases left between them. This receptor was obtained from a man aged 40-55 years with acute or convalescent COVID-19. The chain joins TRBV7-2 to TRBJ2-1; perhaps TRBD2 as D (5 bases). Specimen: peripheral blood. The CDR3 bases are TGTGCCAGCAGCTTAGTCCGACTAAAAGAGAATAATGAGCAGTTCTTC. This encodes CASSLVRLKENNEQFF. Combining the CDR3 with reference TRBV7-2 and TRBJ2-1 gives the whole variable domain GAGVSQSPSNKVTEKGKDVELRCDPISGHTALYWYRQSLGQGLEFLIYFQGNSAPDKSGLPSDRFSAERTGGSVSTLTIQRTQQEDSAVYLCASSLVRLKENNEQFFGPGTRLTVL.